One and the same sample provided the 23 T cell receptor beta chains below, sequenced in a study of response to subunit inactivated influenza vaccine (dated by TCRdb to 2017 to 2018). To prepare the library, RT-PCR was applied. The listed sequencing device is Illumina HiSeq 2500. Through fastp at Q25 and MiXCR, TCRdb rebuilt clones from the public reads, retaining in-frame beta chains. Rows matching on CDR3 protein sequence are summarized as one entry with the most common DNA and genes. For this sample the table gives about 540,000 distinct CDR3 sequences, of which approximately 15% were detected only once. The ten most abundant clones make up 11% of the sample. The sequences come from PBMCs from blood, collected 11 to 12 days after vaccination. The receptors originated from a man between 50 and 59 years old who received an inactivated influenza vaccine. Donor details come from another sample of the same person, matched by shared clones.

This clonotype has a handful of counts. The V call is TRBV7-2, the J call TRBJ2-5; possibly TRBD1 for D (6 bases). This CDR3 has 14 residues. The germline V and J ends were trimmed by 3 bases and 5 bases, with 13 bases remaining between them. Germline V gene data show CDR1 as SGHTA and CDR2 as FQGNSA. The CDR3 here is CASSFRDTLETQYF. CDR3 in DNA: TGTGCCAGCAGCTTCAGGGACACGCTCGAGACCCAGTACTTC.

This clonotype has only a few counts. The rearrangement links TRBV3-1 to TRBJ1-1; D not certain. Germline V lookup: CDR1 LGHDT, CDR2 YNNKEL (reference sequence). This CDR3 region has 13 residues. V lost 6 bases, J lost 1 base, and 9 bases lay in between. CDR3 sequence reads: CASRQIPNTEAFF. CDR3 nucleotide sequence: TGTGCCAGCAGGCAAATCCCGAACACTGAAGCTTTCTTT. Complete variable domain (other parts from reference TRBV3-1 and TRBJ1-1): DTAVSQTPKYLVTQMGNDKSIKCEQNLGHDTMYWYKQDSKKFLKIMFSYNNKELIINETVPNRFSPKSPDKAHLNLHINSLELGDSAVYFCASRQIPNTEAFFGQGTRLTVV.

This clonotype was seen at least ten times. The V gene is TRBV5-1, the J gene TRBJ2-3; TRBD1 agrees at 11 bases. CDR1 is SGHRS, CDR2 YFSETQ, per germline. This CDR3 contains 15 residues. The V segment lost 4 bases and the J segment 5 bases; nucleotides outside the gene matches: 6. This chain's CDR3 is CASSKDRGRGDTQYF. CDR3 nucleotides: TGCGCCAGCAGCAAGGACAGGGGGCGAGGAGATACGCAGTATTTT.

V is TRBV27 and J is TRBJ2-2; no reliable D call. This CDR3 is 14 amino acids long. Looked up from germline, CDR1 is MNHEY and CDR2 is SMNVEV (reference sequence). V gave up 5 bases and J gave up 8 bases, with 15 bases separating them. The CDR3 loop reads CASSPVRSPGELFF. CDR3 coding DNA: TGTGCCAGCAGTCCAGTCCGTTCCCCGGGGGAGCTGTTTTTT.

This clonotype was seen ten or more times. The rearrangement joins TRBV28 to TRBJ2-3; either TRBD1 or TRBD2 may fit D (5 bases each). The CDR3 sequence is 17 residues long. Germline V CDR1 and CDR2: MDHEN, SYDVKM. Deletions cut 5 bases from V and 0 bases from J, with 18 bases between. The chain's CDR3 is CASSPGREKGSTDTQYF. CDR3 nucleotide sequence: TGTGCCAGCAGTCCGGGACGCGAAAAAGGGAGCACAGATACGCAGTATTTT.

The rearrangement joins TRBV7-2 to TRBJ1-3; 7 positions match TRBD1. Germline-derived CDR1 and CDR2 are SGHTA and FQGNSA. The length of the CDR3 is 13 residues. With V trimmed by 6 bases and J by 12 bases, 11 bases remained unmatched. The CDR3 nucleotides are TGTGCCAGCAGTCGGACAGGTTCCACGGTCATATATTTT. This gives the protein CASSRTGSTVIYF.

CDR3 in amino acids: CASSFPWTANTGELFF. For the CDR3, the DNA is TGTGCCAGCAGTTTCCCATGGACGGCGAACACCGGGGAGCTGTTTTTT. The V gene is TRBV28, the J gene TRBJ2-2; no clear D. The CDR3 totals 16 residues. CDR1 MDHEN and CDR2 SYDVKM come from the germline V gene. V lost 3 bases to trimming and J lost 0 bases, with 11 bases between them.

This clonotype was counted a few times. The chain links TRBV9 to TRBJ2-1; 9 bases fit TRBD2. CDR1 and CDR2 (germline): SGDLS, YYNGEE. The V gene end was trimmed by 6 bases and the J gene end by 6 bases; junction bases not matched to a gene: 10. The CDR3 has 15 residues. CDR3 DNA: TGTGCCAGCAACCCCGGGACTAGCAGGGGCAATGAGCAGTTCTTC. Residues: CASNPGTSRGNEQFF.

The rearrangement joins TRBV6-5 to TRBJ2-7; 12 bases map to TRBD2. Germline CDR1 is MNHEY and CDR2 is SVGAGI. This CDR3 spans 18 amino acids. Trimming took 2 bases from V and 3 from J; bases not matched to a gene: 11. The CDR3 coding sequence is TGTGCCAGCAGTTACAGATTCGATTGGACTAGCGGGGTCTACGAGCAGTACTTC. Its translation: CASSYRFDWTSGVYEQYF.

This clonotype came up a few times. The V gene is TRBV2, the J gene TRBJ2-3; 7 bases fit TRBD2. V dropped 6 bases and J dropped 2; count of bases not matched to a gene: 8. Per the germline V gene, CDR1 is SNHLY and CDR2 is FYNNEI. There are 15 residues in the CDR3. In DNA, the CDR3 is TGTGCCAGCAGCCGGCTAGCGGATGTCACAGATACGCAGTATTTT. Encoded protein: CASSRLADVTDTQYF.

Concerning this clonotype itself: One end of the junction varies from germline; a read error may be responsible. This chain joins TRBV27 and TRBJ2-6, with D unclear. Germline assignment: CDR1 MNHEY and CDR2 SMNVEV (reference sequence). The CDR3 runs 15 residues. The CDR3 DNA sequence: TGTGCCAGCAGTTTAGTCGGGTCTGAGGCCAACGTCCTGACTTTC. It encodes CASSLVGSEANVLTF.

V and J are TRBV7-2 and TRBJ2-4; 8 nucleotides match TRBD1. J gave up 9 bases and V 4 bases, and 11 bases lay outside the gene matches. The V gene's germline CDR1 is SGHTA and CDR2 FQGNSA. This CDR3 comprises 15 residues. DNA for the CDR3: TGTGCCAGCAGCTCGGCGGACAGGGTTGGAAGCATTCAGTACTTC. It codes for CASSSADRVGSIQYF.

This clonotype was seen ten or more times. The genes are TRBV6-1 and TRBJ1-5; D is undetermined. The ends were cut back, 5 bases at V and 0 bases at J, with 5 bases in the middle. The CDR3 contains 13 residues. CDR1 is MNHNS, CDR2 SASEGT, per germline. The CDR3 is CASSRYSNQPQHF. DNA of the CDR3: TGTGCCAGCAGTAGATATAGCAATCAGCCCCAGCATTTT.

For the CDR3, the DNA is TGTGCCAGCAGCTTAGATCCCGGGGTGGCCGGGGAGCTGTTTTTT. It specifies CASSLDPGVAGELFF. This sequence joins TRBV11-3 and TRBJ2-2; the D gene is possibly TRBD2 (5 bases). Germline values: CDR1 SGHNT, CDR2 YENEEA. This CDR3 spans 15 amino acids. The V end lost 0 bases, the J end lost 6 bases, and 11 bases lay between the germline ends.

This clonotype has only a few counts. This chain links TRBV6-2 or TRBV6-3 with TRBJ2-1; possible D gene TRBD2, 7 bases. From germline, CDR1 is MNHEY and CDR2 SVGEGT. V gave up 5 bases and J gave up 8 bases, with 22 bases separating them. This CDR3 has 16 amino acids. CDR3 in DNA: TGTGCCAGCAGTACACACAAGCGGGTAGGGGGGGATGAGCAGTTCTTC. As protein: CASSTHKRVGGDEQFF.

This clonotype was detected only a few times. The CDR3 coding sequence is TGTGCCAGCAGCTTTCCCCTGACAGGGAGGAACAATGAGCAGTTCTTC. It codes for CASSFPLTGRNNEQFF. The rearrangement links TRBV7-9 to TRBJ2-1; D is perhaps TRBD1 (7 bases). This CDR3 region has 16 residues. The germline gives CDR1 SEHNR, CDR2 FQNEAQ (reference sequence). The germline V and J ends were trimmed by 3 bases and 5 bases, with 17 bases remaining between them.

The chain couples TRBV3-1 to TRBJ2-7; 9 bases are a match to TRBD2. CDR3 length: 12 residues. Germline lookup yields CDR1 LGHDT and CDR2 YNNKEL (reference sequence). V was pared by 2 bases and J by 7 bases, with 0 bases of the junction left unmatched. The chain's CDR3 is CASSQLAGEQYF. The CDR3 coding sequence is TGTGCCAGCAGCCAACTAGCGGGGGAGCAGTACTTC.

CDR3 protein: CSALRPRGSGANVLTF. The CDR3 DNA reads TGCAGCGCCTTGCGACCGAGGGGCTCTGGGGCCAACGTCCTGACTTTC. The genes are TRBV29-1 and TRBJ2-6, with D perhaps TRBD1 or TRBD2 (5 bases each). The CDR3 consists of 16 residues. The V and J ends lost 7 bases and 0 bases respectively, with 16 bases between them. Looked up from germline, CDR1 is SQVTM and CDR2 is ANQGSEA. Based on the CDR3 plus reference TRBV29-1 and TRBJ2-6, the full variable domain is SAVISQKPSRDICQRGTSLTIQCQVDSQVTMMFWYRQQPGQSLTLIATANQGSEATYESGFVIDKFPISRPNLTFSTLTVSNMSPEDSSIYLCSALRPRGSGANVLTFGAGSRLTVL.

CDR3 loop: CASSFLAGGLNEQYF. The CDR3 coding sequence is TGTGCCAGCAGCTTTTTAGCGGGAGGATTAAATGAGCAGTACTTC. V and J are TRBV7-2 and TRBJ2-7; 10 bases are a match to TRBD2. With 3 bases clipped from V and 7 bases from J, the junction kept 9 bases outside the gene matches. CDR1 SGHTA and CDR2 FQGNSA come from the germline V gene. CDR3 size: 15 residues.

CDR3 sequence reads: CASSQTTTGNTEAFF. For the CDR3, the DNA is TGTGCCAGCAGCCAAACTACGACAGGGAACACTGAAGCTTTCTTT. The chain employs TRBV4-2 and TRBJ1-1; D perhaps matches TRBD1 (6 bases). From germline, CDR1 is LGHNA and CDR2 YNFKEQ. Trimming stripped 2 bases from V and 1 base from J, with 11 bases between. The CDR3 is made up of 15 amino acids.

V usage is TRBV19 and J usage is TRBJ2-7; 9 bases line up with TRBD1. V shed 5 bases, J shed 2 bases, and the junction held 10 bases outside the gene matches. Germline lookup yields CDR1 LNHDA and CDR2 SQIVND (reference sequence). The CDR3 length is 16 residues. The CDR3 reads CASSGSPGQGAYEQYF. The CDR3 DNA reads as TGTGCCAGTAGTGGCTCACCGGGACAGGGAGCCTACGAGCAGTACTTC.

The CDR3 DNA follows: TGTGCGGGCCGGGGGGGAGCCTACACAGATACGCAGTATTTT. Protein product: CAGRGGAYTDTQYF. This chain links TRBV28 with TRBJ2-3, with 8 bases lining up with TRBD2. The CDR3 is 14 residues long. CDR1 and CDR2 from the germline V gene are MDHEN and SYDVKM.

The gene calls are TRBV6-2 or TRBV6-3 and TRBJ1-5, with D uncertain. Germline CDR1 reads MNHEY; CDR2 reads SVGEGT. V was clipped by 6 bases and J by 0 bases, with 15 bases between them. The CDR3 length is 16 residues. As DNA, the CDR3 is TGTGCCAGCAGCCCCGTCGCAGTGAATAGCAATCAGCCCCAGCATTTT. It encodes CASSPVAVNSNQPQHF.